The 30 T cell receptor beta chains below come from one sample, sequenced in a study of blood T cell repertoires in COVID-19. Profiling relied on immunoSEQ multiplex PCR, and the TCRdb table lists in-frame clones only, not all of them. The sample includes roughly 140,000 clones, roughly 80% of them seen just once. The sequenced material came from peripheral blood. These receptors originate from a human donor in a cohort sampled during active COVID-19.

DNA of the CDR3: TGTGCCAGCTCACCAGGGAGGAACGGGAATTCACCCCTCCACTTT. Its translation is CASSPGRNGNSPLHF. This chain links TRBV18 with TRBJ1-6, with D unresolved. This CDR3 region has 15 residues. The V gene's germline CDR1 is KGHSH and CDR2 LQKENI. With 2 bases removed from V and 7 bases from J, the gap between germline ends came to 12 bases.

This clone showed up just once. V is TRBV7-2 and J is TRBJ2-3; D is unresolved. Germline CDR1 and CDR2: SGHTA and FQGNSA. There are 13 residues in the CDR3. Between the trimmed V and J ends, which lost 5 bases and 5 bases, there was a span of 11 bases. The CDR3 bases are TGTGCCAGCAGCCCGTTATCGGGAGATACGCAGTATTTT. Encoded protein: CASSPLSGDTQYF.

This chain connects TRBV15 to TRBJ1-4, with D unclear. The length of the CDR3 is 13 residues. The germline V and J ends were trimmed by 3 bases and 3 bases, with 5 bases remaining between them. CDR1 and CDR2 from the germline V gene are LNHNV and YYDKDF (reference sequence). The CDR3 sequence is CATSSLANEKLFF. The CDR3 bases are TGTGCCACCAGCAGTCTTGCTAATGAAAAACTGTTTTTT.

The chain uses TRBV15 and TRBJ1-1; 9 bases fit TRBD1. The germline CDR1 and CDR2 sequences are LNHNV and YYDKDF (reference sequence). The CDR3 has 15 residues. With V trimmed by 3 bases and J by 5 bases, 7 bases remained unmatched. The DNA for the CDR3 is TGTGCCACCAGCAGGAGCACAGGGGGCTGGACTGAAGCTTTCTTT. Amino acids: CATSRSTGGWTEAFF.

V gene TRBV6-1 combines with J gene TRBJ1-1, with D tentatively TRBD1 (6 bases). The germline CDR1 and CDR2 sequences are MNHNS and SASEGT. There are 13 residues in the CDR3. The V end was cut by 3 bases, the J end by 8 bases, with 13 bases between. The CDR3 DNA is TGTGCCAGCAGTGACCAAACCCAGGGGGAAGCTTTCTTT. This translates into CASSDQTQGEAFF.

This clone has just a few counts. The rearrangement uses TRBV24-1 and TRBJ2-2, with D possibly matching TRBD1 (6 bases). Trimming pared 7 bases from V and 4 bases from J, leaving 6 bases between. The CDR3 is 12 amino acids. The germline V gene has CDR1 KGHDR and CDR2 SFDVKD. The CDR3 bases are TGTGCCACCAGCAGGGGCACCGGGGAGCTGTTTTTT. Its protein product is CATSRGTGELFF.

The genes are TRBV7-3 and TRBJ2-5; 7 bases align to TRBD1. Per germline, CDR1 SGHTA and CDR2 FQGTGA. The CDR3 spans 15 residues. After removal of 1 base from V and 2 bases from J, the junction contained 4 bases not matched to a gene. The CDR3 is CASSLNPGGQETQYF. In DNA, the CDR3 is TGTGCCAGCAGCTTAAACCCAGGGGGACAAGAGACCCAGTACTTC.

This rearrangement joins TRBV7-2 to TRBJ2-7, with D possibly TRBD2 on 6 matching bases. Trimming removed 1 base at V and 2 bases at J, with 12 bases between. Germline-derived CDR1 and CDR2 are SGHTA and FQGNSA. This CDR3 contains 15 residues. The CDR3 region has the DNA TGTGCCAGCAGCTTAGGGAGGGGAACTACCTACGAGCAGTACTTC. It is translated as CASSLGRGTTYEQYF. The whole variable domain, filled in from reference TRBV7-2 and TRBJ2-7, reads GAGVSQSPSNKVTEKGKDVELRCDPISGHTALYWYRQSLGQGLEFLIYFQGNSAPDKSGLPSDRFSAERTGGSVSTLTIQRTQQEDSAVYLCASSLGRGTTYEQYFGPGTRLTVT.

This clone came up a few times. V gene TRBV11-3 combines with J gene TRBJ2-1; no clear D gene. The ends were cut back, 2 bases at V and 10 bases at J, with 12 bases in the middle. Germline values: CDR1 SGHNT, CDR2 YENEEA. This CDR3 contains 13 residues. The chain's CDR3 is CASSLSHVGEQFF. The CDR3 nucleotides read TGTGCCAGCAGCTTATCCCATGTCGGGGAGCAGTTCTTC.

This clone occurred once. V and J are TRBV28 and TRBJ2-5, with 8 positions matching TRBD2. V shed 4 bases, J shed 3 bases, and the junction held 7 bases outside the gene matches. The CDR3 runs to 15 residues. CDR1 MDHEN and CDR2 SYDVKM come from the germline V gene. In DNA, the CDR3 is TGTGCCAGCAGTTCCCGGCAAGCGGGGGAAGAGACCCAGTACTTC. As protein: CASSSRQAGEETQYF.

J is TRBJ2-4 and V is TRBV4-1; TRBD2 aligns across 12 bases. The V gene's germline CDR1 is MGHRA and CDR2 YSYEKL. This CDR3 has 20 amino acids. V was pared by 1 base and J by 0 bases, with 10 bases of the junction left unmatched. In DNA, the CDR3 is TGCGCCAGCAGCCAAGTCCATACTAGCGGGGGGACTCTAGCCAAAAACATTCAGTACTTC. Its translation is CASSQVHTSGGTLAKNIQYF.

This sequence joins TRBV27 and TRBJ2-1; 7 bases agree with TRBD1. Germline lookup yields CDR1 MNHEY and CDR2 SMNVEV (reference sequence). The CDR3 contains 19 residues. V dropped 0 bases and J dropped 0; count of bases not matched to a gene: 11. CDR3 amino acids: CASSLSLMGQYSSYNEQFF. CDR3 DNA: TGTGCCAGCAGTTTATCTTTAATGGGACAGTACAGCTCCTACAATGAGCAGTTCTTC.

The rearrangement links TRBV5-1 to TRBJ1-6; D not certain. This CDR3 has 14 residues. Germline CDR1 is SGHRS and CDR2 is YFSETQ. Trimming removed 3 bases at V and 2 bases at J, with 6 bases between. The CDR3 sequence: CASSYEPYNSPLHF. CDR3 DNA sequence: TGCGCCAGCAGCTACGAGCCCTATAATTCACCCCTCCACTTT.

V gene TRBV6-1 combines with J gene TRBJ1-6; TRBD1 might be the D (6 bases). Trimming removed 4 bases at V and 0 bases at J, with 16 bases between. The CDR3 contains 18 residues. Germline-derived CDR1 and CDR2 are MNHNS and SASEGT. CDR3 sequence (DNA): TGTGCCAGCAGTGGGGGACAACTGAAGAGCTCCTATAATTCACCCCTCCACTTT. It is translated as CASSGGQLKSSYNSPLHF.

The chain is built from TRBV3-1 (or the pseudogene TRBV3-2) and TRBJ2-7; D possibly corresponds to TRBD1 (6 bases). Germline assignment: CDR1 LGHDT and CDR2 YNNKEL (reference sequence). With 1 base removed from V and 3 bases from J, the gap between germline ends came to 13 bases. The CDR3 is 15 residues long. CDR3 sequence reads: CASSQAHRDLYEQYF. The DNA for the CDR3 is TGTGCCAGCAGCCAAGCCCACAGGGATCTCTACGAGCAGTACTTC.

CDR3 in amino acids: CASSPGQGGNQPQHF. The CDR3 nucleotides read TGCGCCAGCAGCCCGGGACAGGGGGGTAATCAGCCCCAGCATTTT. The chain uses TRBV5-1 and TRBJ1-5, with TRBD1 matching over 11 bases. Unmatched junction bases numbered 4, after V lost 4 bases and J lost 4 bases. The CDR3 runs 15 residues. Germline V CDR1 and CDR2: SGHRS, YFSETQ.

This chain uses TRBV3-1 (or the pseudogene TRBV3-2) with TRBJ2-6; D call uncertain. Germline CDR1 reads LGHDT; CDR2 reads YNNKEL (reference sequence). V lost 1 base and J lost 2, with 6 bases in between. This CDR3 region has 15 residues. The CDR3 loop is CASSQGTAGANVLTF. CDR3 DNA: TGTGCCAGCAGCCAAGGTACGGCTGGGGCCAACGTCCTGACTTTC.

The V and J genes are TRBV15 and TRBJ2-2; D remains ambiguous. The CDR3 length is 15 residues. The V end lost 0 bases, the J end lost 4 bases, and 9 bases lay between the germline ends. The germline gives CDR1 LNHNV, CDR2 YYDKDF (reference sequence). Here the CDR3 DNA reads TGTGCCACCAGCAGAGATTACAGCTCCACCGGGGAGCTGTTTTTT. Translated, it gives CATSRDYSSTGELFF.

The chain recombines TRBV9 with TRBJ2-7; D may be TRBD2 (5 bases). The CDR3 is 14 residues long. The V gene's germline CDR1 is SGDLS and CDR2 YYNGEE. Trimming removed 0 bases from V and 1 base from J, with 8 bases in between. Here the CDR3 DNA reads TGTGCCAGCAGCGTAGGCCCGGGATCCTACGAGCAGTACTTC. This sequence encodes CASSVGPGSYEQYF.

The chain couples TRBV18 to TRBJ1-1, with 7 bases fitting TRBD1. Per germline, CDR1 KGHSH and CDR2 LQKENI. CDR3 size: 12 residues. V gave up 3 bases and J gave up 11 bases; unmatched junction bases: 6. CDR3 sequence reads: CASSPDQGVAFF. Here the CDR3 DNA reads TGTGCCAGCTCACCTGACCAGGGGGTGGCTTTCTTT.

The chain recombines TRBV21-1 with TRBJ1-3. TRBV21-1 is a known pseudogene. The CDR3 has 17 residues. The CDR3 loop reads CASSIGFEVITGNTIYF. CDR3 bases: TGTGCCAGCAGCATCGGGTTCGAGGTTATTACTGGAAACACCATATATTTT.

This chain connects TRBV19 to TRBJ2-3, with a possible D match to TRBD1 (6 bases). This CDR3 is built from 16 residues. V lost 6 bases, J lost 0 bases, and 16 bases lay in between. Germline V gives CDR1 LNHDA, CDR2 SQIVND (reference sequence). CDR3 bases: TGTGCCAGTAGACGCACTGGACAGTATAGCACAGATACGCAGTATTTT. As protein: CASRRTGQYSTDTQYF. The whole variable domain, filled in from reference TRBV19 and TRBJ2-3, reads DGGITQSPKYLFRKEGQNVTLSCEQNLNHDAMYWYRQDPGQGLRLIYYSQIVNDFQKGDIAEGYSVSREKKESFPLTVTSAQKNPTAFYLCASRRTGQYSTDTQYFGPGTRLTVL.

The chain carries TRBV9 and TRBJ2-5; D unclear. This CDR3 region has 15 residues. CDR1 is SGDLS and CDR2 is YYNGEE in the germline V gene. Trimming took 0 bases from V and 2 from J, leaving 11 bases between them. The CDR3 loop reads CASSVDWAEQETQYF. The CDR3 DNA sequence: TGTGCCAGCAGCGTAGATTGGGCAGAACAAGAGACCCAGTACTTC.

The chain uses TRBV3-1 (or the pseudogene TRBV3-2) and TRBJ2-1; 10 nucleotides align to TRBD2. The CDR3 is 19 amino acids. V shed 1 base and J 5 bases; nucleotides not matched to a gene: 14. Per the germline V gene, CDR1 is LGHDT and CDR2 is YNNKEL (reference sequence). CDR3 sequence: CASSQADPDLAGGDNEQFF. CDR3 nucleotides: TGTGCCAGCAGCCAAGCAGACCCCGATTTAGCGGGGGGCGACAATGAGCAGTTCTTC.

This chain connects TRBV12-5 to TRBJ1-1; a possible D gene is TRBD1 (5 bases). This CDR3 is built from 16 residues. Trimming removed 3 bases from V and 0 bases from J, with 14 bases in between. Per the germline V gene, CDR1 is LGHNT and CDR2 is FRNRAP. The CDR3 sequence is CASGFTGQNLNTEAFF. The CDR3 DNA sequence: TGTGCTAGTGGTTTTACAGGTCAGAACTTGAACACTGAAGCTTTCTTT.

J is TRBJ1-1 and V is TRBV19, with TRBD1 matching over 8 bases. Germline V gives CDR1 LNHDA, CDR2 SQIVND (reference sequence). The length of the CDR3 is 13 residues. J was trimmed by 5 bases and V by 5 bases; bases with no gene match: 4. DNA of the CDR3: TGTGCCAGTAGTCCAGGGGGCCGGACTGAAGCTTTCTTT. Encoded protein: CASSPGGRTEAFF.

This chain joins TRBV9 and TRBJ2-1; tentative D call: TRBD2 (5 bases). Between the trimmed V and J ends, which lost 0 bases and 5 bases, there was a span of 12 bases. The CDR3 is made up of 15 amino acids. Germline V gene lookup returns CDR1 SGDLS and CDR2 YYNGEE. The CDR3 sequence: CASSVALLRDNEQFF. The CDR3 DNA is TGTGCCAGCAGCGTAGCCTTGCTGAGGGACAATGAGCAGTTCTTC.

V and J are TRBV5-6 and TRBJ1-2, with 8 bases that match TRBD1. The junction had 8 bases not matched to a gene; V was cut back by 0 bases and J by 7 bases. The CDR3 has 15 amino acids. CDR1 and CDR2 (germline): SGHDT, YYEEEE. CDR3 nucleotides: TGTGCCAGCAGCTTGGTCGACAGGGGAGGTGGTGGCTACACCTTC. Protein: CASSLVDRGGGGYTF.

This chain joins TRBV18 and TRBJ1-1; D is undetermined. This CDR3 is built from 13 residues. V dropped 3 bases and J dropped 4 bases, with 9 bases sitting between them. Germline CDR1 KGHSH, CDR2 LQKENI. The CDR3 protein is CASSPASGTEAFF. The CDR3 DNA follows: TGTGCCAGCTCACCTGCCAGTGGCACTGAAGCTTTCTTT.

This chain uses TRBV4-1 with TRBJ2-3; possible D gene TRBD1, 5 bases. This CDR3 region has 17 residues. CDR1 is MGHRA, CDR2 YSYEKL, per germline. V was cut by 0 bases and J by 5 bases, with 18 bases left in between. CDR3 sequence: CASSQDGAQGFQDTQYF. Here the CDR3 DNA reads TGCGCCAGCAGCCAAGATGGGGCTCAGGGCTTTCAAGATACGCAGTATTTT.